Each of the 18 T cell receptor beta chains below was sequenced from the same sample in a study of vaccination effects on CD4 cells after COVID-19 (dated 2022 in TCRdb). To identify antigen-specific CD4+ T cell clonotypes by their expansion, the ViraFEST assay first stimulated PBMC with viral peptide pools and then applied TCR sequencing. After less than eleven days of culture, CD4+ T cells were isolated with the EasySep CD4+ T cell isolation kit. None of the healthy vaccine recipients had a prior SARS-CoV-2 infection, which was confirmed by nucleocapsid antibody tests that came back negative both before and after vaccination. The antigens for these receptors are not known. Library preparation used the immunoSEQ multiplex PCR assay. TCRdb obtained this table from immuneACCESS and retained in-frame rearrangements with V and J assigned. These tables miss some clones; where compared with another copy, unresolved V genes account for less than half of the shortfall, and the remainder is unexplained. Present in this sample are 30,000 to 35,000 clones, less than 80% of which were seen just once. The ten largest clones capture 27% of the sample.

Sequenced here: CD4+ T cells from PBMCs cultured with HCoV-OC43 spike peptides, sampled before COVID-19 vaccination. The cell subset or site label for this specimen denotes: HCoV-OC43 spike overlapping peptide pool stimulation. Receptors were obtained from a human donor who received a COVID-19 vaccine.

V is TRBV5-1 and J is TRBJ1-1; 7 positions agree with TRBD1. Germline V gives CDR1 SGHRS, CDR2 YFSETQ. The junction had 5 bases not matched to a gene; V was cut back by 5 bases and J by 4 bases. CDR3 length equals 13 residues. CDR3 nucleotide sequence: TGCGCCAGCAGAAGGGGGCAGGGCACTGAAGCTTTCTTT. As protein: CASRRGQGTEAFF.

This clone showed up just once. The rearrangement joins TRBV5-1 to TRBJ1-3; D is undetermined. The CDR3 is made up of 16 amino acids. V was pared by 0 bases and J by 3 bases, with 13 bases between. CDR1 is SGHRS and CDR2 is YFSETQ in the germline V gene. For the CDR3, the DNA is TGCGCCAGCAGCTTGGACGCATGGGGTGGTGGAAACACCATATATTTT. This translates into CASSLDAWGGGNTIYF. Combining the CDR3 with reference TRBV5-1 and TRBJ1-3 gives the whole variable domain KAGVTQTPRYLIKTRGQQVTLSCSPISGHRSVSWYQQTPGQGLQFLFEYFSETQRNKGNFPGRFSGRQFSNSRSEMNVSTLELGDSALYLCASSLDAWGGGNTIYFGEGSWLTVV.

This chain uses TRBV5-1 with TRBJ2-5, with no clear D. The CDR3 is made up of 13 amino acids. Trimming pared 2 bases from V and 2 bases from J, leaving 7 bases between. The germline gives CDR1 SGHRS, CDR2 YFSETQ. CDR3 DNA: TGCGCCAGCAGCTTTATCGGGCAAGAGACCCAGTACTTC. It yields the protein CASSFIGQETQYF.

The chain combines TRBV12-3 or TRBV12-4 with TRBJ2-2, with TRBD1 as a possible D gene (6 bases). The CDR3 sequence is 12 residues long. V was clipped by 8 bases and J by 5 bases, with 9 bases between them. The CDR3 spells CASLRGTGELFF. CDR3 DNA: TGTGCCAGCCTTAGGGGGACCGGGGAGCTGTTTTTT.

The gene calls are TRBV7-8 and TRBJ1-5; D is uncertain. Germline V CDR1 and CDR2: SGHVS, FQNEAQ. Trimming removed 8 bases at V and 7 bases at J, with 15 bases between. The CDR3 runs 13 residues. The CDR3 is CASAVGVRQPQHF. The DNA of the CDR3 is TGTGCCAGCGCGGTCGGGGTTAGGCAGCCCCAGCATTTT.

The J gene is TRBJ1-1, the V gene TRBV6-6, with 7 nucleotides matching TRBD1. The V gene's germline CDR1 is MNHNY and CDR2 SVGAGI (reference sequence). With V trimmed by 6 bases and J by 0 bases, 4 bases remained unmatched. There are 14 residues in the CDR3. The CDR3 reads CASREGQLNTEAFF. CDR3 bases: TGTGCCAGCAGAGAGGGACAGCTGAACACTGAAGCTTTCTTT.

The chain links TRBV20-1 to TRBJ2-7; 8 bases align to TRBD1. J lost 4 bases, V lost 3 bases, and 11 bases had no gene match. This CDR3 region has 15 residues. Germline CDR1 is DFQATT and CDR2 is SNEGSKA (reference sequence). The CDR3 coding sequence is TGCAGTGCTAGTTCACCCCTAAGACAGGGGTACGAGCAGTACTTC. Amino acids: CSASSPLRQGYEQYF.

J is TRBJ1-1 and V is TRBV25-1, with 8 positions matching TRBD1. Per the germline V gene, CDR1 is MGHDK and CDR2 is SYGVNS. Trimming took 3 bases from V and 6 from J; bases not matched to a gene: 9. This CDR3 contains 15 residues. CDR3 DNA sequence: TGTGCCAGCAGTGAGTCCGGACAGGGAATGGCTGAAGCTTTCTTT. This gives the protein CASSESGQGMAEAFF.

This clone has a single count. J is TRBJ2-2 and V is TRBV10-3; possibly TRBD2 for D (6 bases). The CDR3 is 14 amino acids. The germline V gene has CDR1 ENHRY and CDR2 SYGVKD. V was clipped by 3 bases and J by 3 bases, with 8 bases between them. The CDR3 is CAISEGTHTGELFF. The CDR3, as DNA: TGTGCCATCAGTGAAGGGACTCACACCGGGGAGCTGTTTTTT.

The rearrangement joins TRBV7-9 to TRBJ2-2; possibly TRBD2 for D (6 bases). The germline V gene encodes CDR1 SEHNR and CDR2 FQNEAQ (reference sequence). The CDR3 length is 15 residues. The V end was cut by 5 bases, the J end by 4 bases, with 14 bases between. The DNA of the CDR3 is TGTGCCAGCAGCCGAGCCGTGGGGGGCACCGGGGAGCTGTTTTTT. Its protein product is CASSRAVGGTGELFF. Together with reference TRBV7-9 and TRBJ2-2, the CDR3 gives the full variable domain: DTGVSQNPRHKITKRGQNVTFRCDPISEHNRLYWYRQTLGQGPEFLTYFQNEAQLEKSRLLSDRFSAERPKGSFSTLEIQRTEQGDSAMYLCASSRAVGGTGELFFGEGSRLTVL.

CDR3 residues: CASSSWTSGGGADTQYF. In nucleotides, the CDR3 is TGTGCCAGCAGCTCCTGGACTAGCGGGGGAGGGGCAGATACGCAGTATTTT. This chain connects TRBV7-9 to TRBJ2-3; TRBD2 matches 13 bases. Germline CDR1 and CDR2: SEHNR and FQNEAQ (reference sequence). The CDR3 has 17 residues. Trimming took 4 bases from V and 4 from J; bases not matched to a gene: 8.

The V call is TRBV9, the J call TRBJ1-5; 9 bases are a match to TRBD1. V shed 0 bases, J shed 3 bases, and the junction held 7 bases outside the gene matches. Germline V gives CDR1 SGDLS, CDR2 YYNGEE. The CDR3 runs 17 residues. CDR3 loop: CASSVGGGQGNNQPQHF. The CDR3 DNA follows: TGTGCCAGCAGCGTAGGGGGAGGACAGGGGAACAATCAGCCCCAGCATTTT.

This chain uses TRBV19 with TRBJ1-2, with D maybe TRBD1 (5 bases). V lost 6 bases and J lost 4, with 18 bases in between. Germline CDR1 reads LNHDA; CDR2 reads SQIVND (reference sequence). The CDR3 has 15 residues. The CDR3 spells CASSPRGDSVYGYTF. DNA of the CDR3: TGTGCCAGTAGCCCCCGAGGTGACAGCGTCTATGGCTACACCTTC.

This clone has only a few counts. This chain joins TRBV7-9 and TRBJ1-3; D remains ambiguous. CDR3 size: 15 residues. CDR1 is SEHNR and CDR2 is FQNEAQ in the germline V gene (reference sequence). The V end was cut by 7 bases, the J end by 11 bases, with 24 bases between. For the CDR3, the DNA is TGTGCCAGCACCCCCTTGTTAACAGACTCCCCTTCCATATATTTT. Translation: CASTPLLTDSPSIYF.

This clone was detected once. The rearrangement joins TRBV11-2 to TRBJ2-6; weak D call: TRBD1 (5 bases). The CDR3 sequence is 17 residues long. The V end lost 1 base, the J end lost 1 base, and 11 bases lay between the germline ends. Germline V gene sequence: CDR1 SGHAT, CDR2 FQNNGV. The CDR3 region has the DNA TGTGCCAGCAGCTTAGCTGGTAGGGGTTCTGGGGCCAACGTCCTGACTTTC. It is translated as CASSLAGRGSGANVLTF.

CDR3 region: CASSVDLRVPKGYTF. The CDR3 coding sequence is TGTGCCAGCAGCGTAGACCTAAGGGTGCCTAAGGGCTACACCTTC. V is TRBV9 and J is TRBJ1-2, with D uncertain. With 0 bases removed from V and 8 bases from J, the gap between germline ends came to 17 bases. Germline V gene sequence: CDR1 SGDLS, CDR2 YYNGEE. CDR3 length: 15 residues.

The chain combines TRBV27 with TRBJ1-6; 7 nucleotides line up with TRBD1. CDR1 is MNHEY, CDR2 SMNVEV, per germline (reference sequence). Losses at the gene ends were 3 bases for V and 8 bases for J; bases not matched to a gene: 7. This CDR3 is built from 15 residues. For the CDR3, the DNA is TGTGCCAGCAGTTTGTACAGGGGATTCGATTCACCCCTCCACTTT. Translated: CASSLYRGFDSPLHF.

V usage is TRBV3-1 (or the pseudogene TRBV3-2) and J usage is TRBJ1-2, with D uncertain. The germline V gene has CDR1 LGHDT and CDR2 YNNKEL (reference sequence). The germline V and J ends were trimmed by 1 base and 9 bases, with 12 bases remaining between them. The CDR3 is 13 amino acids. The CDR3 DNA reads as TGTGCCAGCAGCCAAGCGGTGGAGAGGAGCTACACCTTC. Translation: CASSQAVERSYTF.